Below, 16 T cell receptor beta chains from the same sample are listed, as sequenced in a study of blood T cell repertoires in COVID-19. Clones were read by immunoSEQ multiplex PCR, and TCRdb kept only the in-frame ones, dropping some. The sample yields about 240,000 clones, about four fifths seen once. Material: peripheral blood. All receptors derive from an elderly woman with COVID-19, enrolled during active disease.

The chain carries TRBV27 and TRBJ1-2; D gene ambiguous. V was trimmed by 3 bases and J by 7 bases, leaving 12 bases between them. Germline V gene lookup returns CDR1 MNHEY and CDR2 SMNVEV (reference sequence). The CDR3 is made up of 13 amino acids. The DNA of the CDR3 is TGTGCCAGCAGTTTGCGCGACTGGCGTGGCTACACCTTC. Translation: CASSLRDWRGYTF.

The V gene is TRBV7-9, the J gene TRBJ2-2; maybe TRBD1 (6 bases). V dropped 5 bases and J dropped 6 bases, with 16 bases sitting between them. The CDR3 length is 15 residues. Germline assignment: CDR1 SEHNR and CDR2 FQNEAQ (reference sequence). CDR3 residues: CASSPRDNVPGELFF. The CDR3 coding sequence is TGTGCCAGCAGCCCGAGGGACAATGTCCCCGGGGAGCTGTTTTTT.

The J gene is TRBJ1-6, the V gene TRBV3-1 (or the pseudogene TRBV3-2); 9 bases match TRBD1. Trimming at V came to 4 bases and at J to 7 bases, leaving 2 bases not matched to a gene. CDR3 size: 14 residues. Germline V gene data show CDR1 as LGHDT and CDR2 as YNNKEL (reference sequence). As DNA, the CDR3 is TGTGCCAGCAGCCGTGGACAGGGGAATTCACCCCTCCACTTT. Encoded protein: CASSRGQGNSPLHF.

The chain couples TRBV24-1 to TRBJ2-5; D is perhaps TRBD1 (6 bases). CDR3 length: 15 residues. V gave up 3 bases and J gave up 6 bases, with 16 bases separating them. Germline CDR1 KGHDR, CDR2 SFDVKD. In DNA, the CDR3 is TGTGCCACCAGTGATCGAGACCAAGGGGGACAGACCCAGTACTTC. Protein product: CATSDRDQGGQTQYF.

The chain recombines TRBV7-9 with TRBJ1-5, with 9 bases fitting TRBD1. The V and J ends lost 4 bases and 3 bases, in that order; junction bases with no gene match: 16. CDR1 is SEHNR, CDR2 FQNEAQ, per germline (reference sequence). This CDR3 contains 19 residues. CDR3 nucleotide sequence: TGTGCCAGCAGCTATACCACGCCGGGACAGGGTTCGGTCAATCAGCCCCAGCATTTT. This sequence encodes CASSYTTPGQGSVNQPQHF.

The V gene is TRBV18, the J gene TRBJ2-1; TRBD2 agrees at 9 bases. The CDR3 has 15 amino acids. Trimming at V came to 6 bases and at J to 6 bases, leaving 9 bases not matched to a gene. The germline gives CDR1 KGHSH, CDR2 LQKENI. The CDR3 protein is CASSRDSRGGNEQFF. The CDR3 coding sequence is TGTGCCAGCTCCCGAGACTCGCGGGGGGGCAATGAGCAGTTCTTC.

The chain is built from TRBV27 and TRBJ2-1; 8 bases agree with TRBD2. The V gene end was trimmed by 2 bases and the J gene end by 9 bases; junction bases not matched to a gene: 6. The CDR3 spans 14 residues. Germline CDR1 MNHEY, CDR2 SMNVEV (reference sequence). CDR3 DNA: TGTGCCAGCAGTTTACAGCTAGCGGGCGGTGAGCAGTTCTTC. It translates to CASSLQLAGGEQFF.

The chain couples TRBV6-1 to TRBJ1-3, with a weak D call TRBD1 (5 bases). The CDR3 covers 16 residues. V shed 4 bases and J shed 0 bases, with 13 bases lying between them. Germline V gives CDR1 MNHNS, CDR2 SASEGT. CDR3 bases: TGTGCCAGCAGTGGAGCCAGGGAAGTCTCTGGAAACACCATATATTTT. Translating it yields CASSGAREVSGNTIYF.

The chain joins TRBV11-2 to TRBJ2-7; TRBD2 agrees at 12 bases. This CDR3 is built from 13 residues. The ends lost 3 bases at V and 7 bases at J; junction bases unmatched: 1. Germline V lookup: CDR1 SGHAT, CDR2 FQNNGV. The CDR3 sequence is CASSFTSGREQYF. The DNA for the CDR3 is TGTGCCAGCAGCTTTACTAGCGGGAGGGAGCAGTACTTC.

The CDR3 spells CASSLAYRGRLIGYTF. CDR3 sequence (DNA): TGTGCCAGCAGCTTAGCGTACAGGGGGAGGTTAATAGGCTACACCTTC. The chain uses TRBV7-8 and TRBJ1-2; 8 nucleotides match TRBD1. CDR1 and CDR2 (germline): SGHVS, FQNEAQ. The CDR3 has 16 amino acids. The ends lost 0 bases at V and 8 bases at J; junction bases unmatched: 11.

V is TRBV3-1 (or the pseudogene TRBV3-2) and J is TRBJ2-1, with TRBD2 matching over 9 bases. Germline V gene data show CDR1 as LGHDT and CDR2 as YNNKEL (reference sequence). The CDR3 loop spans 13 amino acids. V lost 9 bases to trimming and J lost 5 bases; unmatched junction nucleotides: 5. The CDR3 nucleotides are TGTGCCAGTTTAGCGGGGGTAAACAATGAGCAGTTCTTC. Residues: CASLAGVNNEQFF.

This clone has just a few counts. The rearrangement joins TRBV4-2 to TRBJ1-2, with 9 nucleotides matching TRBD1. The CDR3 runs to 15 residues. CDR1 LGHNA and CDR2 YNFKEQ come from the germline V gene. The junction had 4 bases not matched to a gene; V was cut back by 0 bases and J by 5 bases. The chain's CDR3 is CASSQDGTGLYGYTF. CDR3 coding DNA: TGTGCCAGCAGCCAAGATGGGACAGGGCTGTATGGCTACACCTTC.

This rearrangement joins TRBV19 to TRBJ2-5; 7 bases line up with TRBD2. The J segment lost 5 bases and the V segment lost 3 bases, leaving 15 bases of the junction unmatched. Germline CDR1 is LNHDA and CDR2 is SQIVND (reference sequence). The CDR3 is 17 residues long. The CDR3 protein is CASSMGRGVLPAETQYF. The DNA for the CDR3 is TGTGCCAGTAGTATGGGACGGGGGGTTCTTCCAGCGGAGACCCAGTACTTC.

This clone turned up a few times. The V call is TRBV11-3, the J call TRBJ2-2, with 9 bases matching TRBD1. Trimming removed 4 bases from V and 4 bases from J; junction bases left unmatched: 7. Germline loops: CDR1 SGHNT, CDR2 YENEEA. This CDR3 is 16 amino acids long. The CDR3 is CASSSPSTGGTGELFF. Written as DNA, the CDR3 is TGTGCCAGCAGCTCCCCTTCGACAGGGGGCACCGGGGAGCTGTTTTTT. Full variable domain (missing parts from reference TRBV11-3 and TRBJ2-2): EAGVVQSPRYKIIEKKQPVAFWCNPISGHNTLYWYLQNLGQGPELLIRYENEEAVDDSQLPKDRFSAERLKGVDSTLKIQPAELGDSAVYLCASSSPSTGGTGELFFGEGSRLTVL.

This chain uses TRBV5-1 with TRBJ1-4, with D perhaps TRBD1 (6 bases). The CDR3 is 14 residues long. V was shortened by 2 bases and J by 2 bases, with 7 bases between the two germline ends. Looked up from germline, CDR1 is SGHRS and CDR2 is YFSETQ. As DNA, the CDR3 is TGCGCCAGCAGCTTTCAGGGGACTAATGAAAAACTGTTTTTT. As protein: CASSFQGTNEKLFF.

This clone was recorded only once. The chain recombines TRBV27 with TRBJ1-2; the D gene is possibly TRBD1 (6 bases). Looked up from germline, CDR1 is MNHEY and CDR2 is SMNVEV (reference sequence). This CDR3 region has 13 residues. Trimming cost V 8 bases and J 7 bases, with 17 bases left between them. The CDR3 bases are TGTGCCAGCGCCGTCGCGGGGGCAGGTGGCTACACCTTC. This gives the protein CASAVAGAGGYTF.